These T cell receptor beta chains were read from a single sample in a study of identical twins. Using its own MiXCR run on the 5' RACE reads, TCRdb lists one record per CDR3 protein. The sample carries about 890,000 distinct CDR3 sequences, 10% to 15% recorded once. These data are also associated with another study on yellow fever vaccine responses in identical twins.

Specimen: PBMCs. Receptors were obtained from a woman in her late teens or twenties in good health. CDR3s include the opening cysteine and the closing phenylalanine or tryptophan. The D gene is left open where the match is weak. Some rows have no size entry. The others give once, few or many, or a class for an expanded clone.

TRBD2	TRBJ2-3	-	TRBV4-1	18	CASSQRLAGDWGTDTQYF	TGCGCCAGCAGCCAGAGACTAGCGGGGGATTGGGGCACAGATACGCAGTATTTT
-	TRBJ2-2	-	TRBV20-1	16	CSASPFSSRNTGELFF	TGCAGTGCTTCTCCGTTTTCTAGCAGGAACACCGGGGAGCTGTTTTTT
-	TRBJ2-3	many	TRBV25-1	20	CASSESPEGSPAPGTDTQYF	TGTGCCAGCAGTGAATCCCCCGAGGGCTCTCCAGCTCCCGGCACAGATACGCAGTATTTT
TRBD2	TRBJ2-1	-	TRBV19	15	CASSTSGDSYNEQFF	TGTGCCAGTTCGACTAGCGGGGACTCCTACAATGAGCAGTTCTTC
-	TRBJ2-7	few	TRBV28	13	CASSFQGRYEQYF	TGTGCCAGCAGTTTCCAGGGGCGGTACGAGCAGTACTTC
TRBD2	TRBJ2-2	few	TRBV4-2	15	CASSQDGGDTGELFF	TGTGCCAGCAGCCAAGATGGGGGGGACACCGGGGAGCTGTTTTTT
-	TRBJ2-1	few	TRBV10-3	16	CAIRQSSASSYNEQFF	TGTGCCATCAGGCAATCTAGCGCAAGCTCCTACAATGAGCAGTTCTTC
-	TRBJ1-1	-	TRBV7-9	12	CASSLVRNEAFF	TGTGCCAGCAGCTTGGTCAGAAATGAAGCTTTCTTT
-	TRBJ2-7	-	TRBV3-1	16	CASSQTRDLGSYEQYF	TGTGCCAGCAGCCAAACTCGGGACCTGGGGTCCTACGAGCAGTACTTC
-	TRBJ1-5	-	TRBV12-3/TRBV12-4	15	CASSLGGMGDQPQHF	TGTGCCAGCAGTTTAGGGGGTATGGGGGATCAGCCCCAGCATTTT
-	TRBJ2-5	many	TRBV18	13	CASSPPGSETQYF	TGTGCCAGCAGTCCTCCGGGGTCAGAGACCCAGTACTTC
TRBD1	TRBJ1-2	few	TRBV29-1	13	CSTRQGSNYGYTF	TGCAGCACCCGACAGGGTTCTAACTATGGCTACACCTTC
-	TRBJ1-6	many	TRBV5-1	16	CASSLDQGHYNSPLHF	TGCGCCAGCAGCTTGGATCAGGGACACTATAATTCACCCCTCCACTTT
TRBD1	TRBJ1-1	-	TRBV29-1	13	CSASGQARTEAFF	TGCAGCGCCTCGGGACAGGCTCGGACTGAAGCTTTCTTT
-	TRBJ2-2	many	TRBV29-1	11	CSVWKGGELFF	TGCAGCGTTTGGAAGGGCGGGGAGCTGTTTTTT
TRBD2	TRBJ2-7	-	TRBV6-5	14	CASSHKRELYEQYF	TGTGCCAGCAGTCACAAGCGGGAGCTCTACGAGCAGTACTTC
-	TRBJ1-3	-	TRBV4-1	15	CASSQDPGSGNTIYF	TGCGCCAGCAGCCAAGATCCGGGAAGTGGAAACACCATATATTTT
TRBD2	TRBJ2-7	few	TRBV3-1	15	CASSQTATSGNEQYF	TGTGCCAGCAGCCAAACCGCCACTAGCGGCAACGAGCAGTACTTC
TRBD1	TRBJ2-1	-	TRBV7-9	15	CASSHRDRLDNEQFF	TGTGCCAGCAGCCACCGGGACAGGTTAGATAATGAGCAGTTCTTC
-	TRBJ1-5	many	TRBV12-3/TRBV12-4	15	CATLLGGTSNQPQHF	TGTGCCACCCTTTTGGGGGGGACGAGCAATCAGCCCCAGCATTTT
-	TRBJ2-1	-	TRBV7-8	15	CASSLDAPRSNEQFF	TGTGCCAGCAGCTTAGACGCTCCTCGGAGCAATGAGCAGTTCTTC
-	TRBJ2-1	-	TRBV28	12	CASSAHPAGQFF	TGTGCCAGCAGTGCACACCCGGCGGGGCAGTTCTTC
-	TRBJ2-1	many	TRBV5-1	16	CASSLGLASTNNEQFF	TGCGCCAGCAGCTTGGGTCTAGCGTCCACCAACAATGAGCAGTTCTTC
TRBD2	TRBJ2-1	few	TRBV10-3	15	CAIRSGRAEDNEQFF	TGTGCCATCAGAAGCGGGAGGGCCGAGGACAATGAGCAGTTCTTC
-	TRBJ1-2	few	TRBV5-6	14	CASSLFEGVYGYTF	TGTGCCAGCAGCTTGTTTGAGGGGGTCTATGGCTACACCTTC
-	TRBJ1-5	few	TRBV2	15	CASSEPPWSNQPQHF	TGTGCCAGCAGCGAACCCCCTTGGAGCAATCAGCCCCAGCATTTT
-	TRBJ1-5	many	TRBV6-1	12	CASSELHQPQHF	TGTGCCAGCAGTGAGCTCCATCAGCCCCAGCATTTT
-	TRBJ1-1	many	TRBV5-1	13	CASSLTDRTEAFF	TGCGCCAGCAGCTTGACAGATCGCACTGAAGCTTTCTTT
-	TRBJ1-1	-	TRBV6-5	13	CASSYSTKWEAFF	TGTGCCAGCAGTTACTCGACGAAGTGGGAAGCTTTCTTT
-	TRBJ1-4	many	TRBV12-3/TRBV12-4	14	CASSSWVRGEKLFF	TGTGCCAGCAGTTCATGGGTTCGTGGTGAAAAACTGTTTTTT
TRBD2	TRBJ2-1	few	TRBV18	16	CASSPPVAGGQNEQFF	TGTGCCAGCTCACCACCGGTTGCGGGAGGTCAAAATGAGCAGTTCTTC
TRBD1	TRBJ2-3	-	TRBV25-1	16	CASSESDRVLTDTQYF	TGTGCCAGCAGTGAATCGGACAGGGTTCTCACAGATACGCAGTATTTT